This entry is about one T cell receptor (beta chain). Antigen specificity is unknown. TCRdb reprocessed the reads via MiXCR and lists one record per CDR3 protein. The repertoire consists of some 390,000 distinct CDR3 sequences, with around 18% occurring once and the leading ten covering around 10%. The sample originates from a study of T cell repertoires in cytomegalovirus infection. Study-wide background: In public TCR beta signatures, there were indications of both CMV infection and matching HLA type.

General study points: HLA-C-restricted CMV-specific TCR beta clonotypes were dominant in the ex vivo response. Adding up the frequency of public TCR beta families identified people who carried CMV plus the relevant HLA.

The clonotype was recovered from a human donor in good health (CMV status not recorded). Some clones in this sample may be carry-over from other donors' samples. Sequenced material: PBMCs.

CDR3 amino acids: CSAPQWGRELTDTQYF. DNA for the CDR3: TGCAGTGCCCCACAGTGGGGCCGGGAGCTCACAGATACGCAGTATTTT. V and J are TRBV20-1 and TRBJ2-3; tentative D call: TRBD2 (6 bases). The germline CDR1 and CDR2 sequences are DFQATT and SNEGSKA (reference sequence). This CDR3 comprises 16 residues. V was clipped by 6 bases and J by 2 bases, with 21 bases between them.